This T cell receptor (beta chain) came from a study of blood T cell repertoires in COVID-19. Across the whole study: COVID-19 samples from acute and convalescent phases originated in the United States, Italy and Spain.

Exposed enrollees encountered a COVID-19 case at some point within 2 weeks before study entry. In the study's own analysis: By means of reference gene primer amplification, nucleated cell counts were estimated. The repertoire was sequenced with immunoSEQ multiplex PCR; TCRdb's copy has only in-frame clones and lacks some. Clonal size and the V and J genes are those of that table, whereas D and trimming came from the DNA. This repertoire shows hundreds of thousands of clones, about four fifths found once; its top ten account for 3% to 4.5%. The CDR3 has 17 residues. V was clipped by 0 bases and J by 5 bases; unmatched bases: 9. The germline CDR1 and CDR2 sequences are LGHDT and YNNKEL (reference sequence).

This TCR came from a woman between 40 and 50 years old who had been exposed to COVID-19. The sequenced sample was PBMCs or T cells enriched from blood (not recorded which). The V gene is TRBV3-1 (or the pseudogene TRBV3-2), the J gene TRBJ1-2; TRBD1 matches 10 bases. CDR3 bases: TGTGCCAGCAGCCAAGACACCGGGACAGGGGTTAAGTATGGCTACACCTTC. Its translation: CASSQDTGTGVKYGYTF.